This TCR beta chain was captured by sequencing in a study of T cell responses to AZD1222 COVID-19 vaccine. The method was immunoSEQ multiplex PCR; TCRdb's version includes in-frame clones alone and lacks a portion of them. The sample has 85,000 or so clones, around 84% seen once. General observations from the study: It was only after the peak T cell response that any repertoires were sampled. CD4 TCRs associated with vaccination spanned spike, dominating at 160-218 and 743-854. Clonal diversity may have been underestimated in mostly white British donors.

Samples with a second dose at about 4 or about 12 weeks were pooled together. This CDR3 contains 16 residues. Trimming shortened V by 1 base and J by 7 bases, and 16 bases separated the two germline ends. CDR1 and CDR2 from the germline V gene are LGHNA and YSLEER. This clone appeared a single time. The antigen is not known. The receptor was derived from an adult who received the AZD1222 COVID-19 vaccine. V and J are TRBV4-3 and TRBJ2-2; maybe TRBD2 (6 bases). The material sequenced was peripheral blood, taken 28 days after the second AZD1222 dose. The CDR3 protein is CASSQGSASAVGELFF. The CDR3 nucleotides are TGCGCCAGCAGCCAAGGGTCGGCTAGCGCGGTCGGGGAGCTGTTTTTT.